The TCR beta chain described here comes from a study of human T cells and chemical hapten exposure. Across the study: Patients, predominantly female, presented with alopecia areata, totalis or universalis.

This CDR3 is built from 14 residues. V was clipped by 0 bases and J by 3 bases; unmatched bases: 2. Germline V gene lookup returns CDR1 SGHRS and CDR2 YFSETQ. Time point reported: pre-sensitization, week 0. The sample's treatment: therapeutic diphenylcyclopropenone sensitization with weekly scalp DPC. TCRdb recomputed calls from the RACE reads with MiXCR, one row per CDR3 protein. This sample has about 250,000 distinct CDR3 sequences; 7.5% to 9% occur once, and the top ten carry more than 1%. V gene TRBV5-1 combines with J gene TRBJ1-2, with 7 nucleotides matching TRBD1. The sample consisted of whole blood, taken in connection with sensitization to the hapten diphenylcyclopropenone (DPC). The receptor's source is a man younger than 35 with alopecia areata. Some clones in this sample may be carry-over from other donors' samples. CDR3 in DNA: TGCGCCAGCAGCTTGGAAGACAGGGACTATGGCTACACCTTC. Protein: CASSLEDRDYGYTF.